The 17 T cell receptor beta chains reported below all come from one sample, sequenced in a study of cytomegalovirus exposure and HLA in healthy donors. The PCR used 60 Vbeta and 13 Jbeta primers. Libraries were prepared by immunoSEQ multiplex PCR; TCRdb keeps only in-frame clonotypes and omits some of them. Of some 88,000 clones listed, about 69% are singletons. The sample taken for sequencing was PBMCs. The receptors derive from a woman aged 18-29 years in good health and CMV-seropositive.

The genes are TRBV7-9 and TRBJ1-2, with TRBD1 matching over 11 bases. Germline CDR1 is SEHNR and CDR2 is FQNEAQ (reference sequence). The ends lost 4 bases at V and 9 bases at J; junction bases unmatched: 4. CDR3 length: 13 residues. CDR3 region: CASSWGQGGSYTF. CDR3 DNA sequence: TGTGCCAGCAGCTGGGGACAGGGGGGGAGCTACACCTTC.

The chain carries TRBV11-3 and TRBJ1-1; TRBD1 matches 9 bases. The CDR3 loop spans 13 amino acids. V lost 4 bases, J lost 5 bases, and 2 bases stayed unmatched. CDR1 is SGHNT and CDR2 is YENEEA in the germline V gene. In DNA, the CDR3 is TGTGCCAGCAGCTCAGACAGGGGGACTGAAGCTTTCTTT. Translating it yields CASSSDRGTEAFF.

The table lists this clone with a few counts. The chain combines TRBV7-3 with TRBJ1-2; no clear D gene. Trimming took off 5 bases at V and 13 bases at J, with 23 bases between the two ends. This CDR3 region has 14 residues. Germline V gene data show CDR1 as SGHTA and CDR2 as FQGTGA. CDR3 DNA sequence: TGTGCCAGCAGCCCCTCCCCACAATCGGGAAAGGTCACCTTC. It translates to CASSPSPQSGKVTF. The whole variable domain, filled in from reference TRBV7-3 and TRBJ1-2, reads GAGVSQTPSNKVTEKGKYVELRCDPISGHTALYWYRQSLGQGPEFLIYFQGTGAADDSGLPNDRFFAVRPEGSVSTLKIQRTERGDSAVYLCASSPSPQSGKVTFGSGTRLTVV.

This chain links TRBV7-9 with TRBJ2-3; 7 nucleotides line up with TRBD1. This CDR3 spans 15 amino acids. The ends lost 5 bases at V and 3 bases at J; junction bases unmatched: 8. CDR1 and CDR2 (germline): SEHNR, FQNEAQ (reference sequence). The CDR3 spells CASSTTGISTDTQYF. The CDR3 region has the DNA TGTGCCAGCAGCACGACAGGGATATCGACAGATACGCAGTATTTT.

The genes are TRBV5-1 and TRBJ1-1, with 9 bases identical to TRBD1. J was trimmed by 11 bases and V by 3 bases; bases with no gene match: 5. The CDR3 is 12 residues long. Germline CDR1 and CDR2: SGHRS and YFSETQ. CDR3 in DNA: TGCGCCAGCAGCTGGGGGGACAGGGCCGCTTTCTTT. It yields the protein CASSWGDRAAFF.

This clone was observed a handful of times. The chain recombines TRBV5-1 with TRBJ2-1; D remains unclear. CDR1 and CDR2 from the germline V gene are SGHRS and YFSETQ. The CDR3 sequence is 16 residues long. V lost 0 bases, J lost 7 bases, and 17 bases lay in between. In DNA form, the CDR3 reads TGCGCCAGCAGCTTGGCCAACGATCCCTCGGTGAATGAGCAGTTCTTC. Protein sequence: CASSLANDPSVNEQFF. Full variable domain (rest looked up from reference TRBV5-1 and TRBJ2-1): KAGVTQTPRYLIKTRGQQVTLSCSPISGHRSVSWYQQTPGQGLQFLFEYFSETQRNKGNFPGRFSGRQFSNSRSEMNVSTLELGDSALYLCASSLANDPSVNEQFFGPGTRLTVL.

The rearrangement links TRBV4-3 to TRBJ2-7, with TRBD1 matching over 11 bases. J lost 3 bases, V lost 0 bases, and 4 bases had no gene match. This CDR3 has 16 amino acids. Germline values: CDR1 LGHNA, CDR2 YSLEER. CDR3 nucleotide sequence: TGCGCCAGCAGCCAAGACGCCGGGACAGGGGGCTACGAGCAGTACTTC. Protein product: CASSQDAGTGGYEQYF.

V and J are TRBV6-6 and TRBJ2-4, with D tentatively TRBD2 (7 bases). CDR3 length: 15 amino acids. Per germline, CDR1 MNHNY and CDR2 SVGAGI (reference sequence). V was clipped by 7 bases and J by 6 bases, with 19 bases between them. The CDR3 loop is CASTTGGTAGNIQYF. In DNA form, the CDR3 reads TGTGCCAGCACCACGGGGGGCACGGCGGGAAACATTCAGTACTTC.

The gene calls are TRBV15 and TRBJ2-1; D not certain. The CDR3 length is 14 residues. Germline CDR1 and CDR2: LNHNV and YYDKDF (reference sequence). Trimming stripped 1 base from V and 4 bases from J, with 8 bases between. CDR3 protein: CATSRVGRYNEQFF. In DNA, the CDR3 is TGTGCCACCAGCAGAGTGGGCAGGTACAATGAGCAGTTCTTC.

This clone was recorded only once. V usage is TRBV6-1 and J usage is TRBJ2-1; TRBD2 is a possible D gene (5 bases). Trimming left V 6 bases short and J 6 bases short, with 12 bases between. The V gene's germline CDR1 is MNHNS and CDR2 SASEGT. This CDR3 region has 13 residues. The CDR3 bases are TGTGCCAGCAGCCCGGACTCCATCAATGAGCAGTTCTTC. Encoded protein: CASSPDSINEQFF.

This clone was observed a few times. The J gene is TRBJ1-1, the V gene TRBV11-3; 8 nucleotides line up with TRBD1. Germline V lookup: CDR1 SGHNT, CDR2 YENEEA. With V trimmed by 5 bases and J by 1 base, 3 bases remained unmatched. CDR3 length: 14 residues. The CDR3 nucleotides are TGTGCCAGCAGCCCCGGGACAGGGAACACTGAAGCTTTCTTT. Translation: CASSPGTGNTEAFF.

DNA for the CDR3: TGCGCCAGCAGCCAAGATTATCCGGAGACCTACGAGCAGTACTTC. Its translation: CASSQDYPETYEQYF. The rearrangement uses TRBV4-3 and TRBJ2-7; D uncertain. The CDR3 loop spans 15 amino acids. V gave up 0 bases and J gave up 2 bases, with 11 bases separating them. CDR1 is LGHNA, CDR2 YSLEER, per germline.

The chain is built from TRBV14 and TRBJ2-5; 7 bases map to TRBD1. Trimming took 3 bases from V and 2 from J; bases not matched to a gene: 6. The CDR3 extends over 15 amino acids. From germline, CDR1 is SGHDN and CDR2 FVKESK. The CDR3, as DNA: TGTGCCAGCAGCCACCTCGGGACAGAGCAAGAGACCCAGTACTTC. It is translated as CASSHLGTEQETQYF.

This chain links TRBV28 with TRBJ2-7, with 10 nucleotides matching TRBD1. Germline trimming cut 5 bases from V and 7 bases from J; bases unmatched to any gene: 8. CDR3 length: 14 residues. Germline V gene data show CDR1 as MDHEN and CDR2 as SYDVKM. CDR3 sequence reads: CASSQTGGQGEQYF. The CDR3 DNA is TGTGCCAGCAGTCAGACAGGGGGCCAGGGAGAGCAGTACTTC. The variable domain in full, completed from reference TRBV28 and TRBJ2-7, reads DVKVTQSSRYLVKRTGEKVFLECVQDMDHENMFWYRQDPGLGLRLIYFSYDVKMKEKGDIPEGYSVSREKKERFSLILESASTNQTSMYLCASSQTGGQGEQYFGPGTRLTVT.

The CDR3 region is CASSPYFGTGVTDTQYF. The CDR3, as DNA: TGTGCCAGCTCACCATACTTTGGGACAGGGGTCACAGATACGCAGTATTTT. The chain employs TRBV18 and TRBJ2-3; 10 bases align to TRBD1. The ends lost 2 bases at V and 2 bases at J; junction bases unmatched: 7. CDR1 KGHSH and CDR2 LQKENI come from the germline V gene. The CDR3 covers 17 residues.

This clone was picked up a small number of times. The chain couples TRBV27 to TRBJ2-5; 9 bases agree with TRBD1. Germline V gene sequence: CDR1 MNHEY, CDR2 SMNVEV (reference sequence). This CDR3 contains 14 residues. V lost 5 bases and J lost 5; bases outside the gene matches: 6. CDR3: CASSGTGSSETQYF. For the CDR3, the DNA is TGTGCCAGCAGTGGGACAGGGTCTTCGGAGACCCAGTACTTC.

V is TRBV29-1 and J is TRBJ1-2; weak D call: TRBD1 (5 bases). Germline V gene lookup returns CDR1 SQVTM and CDR2 ANQGSEA. The CDR3 is 10 amino acids. The CDR3, as DNA: TGCTCGGCCGAACAGGACGGCTACACCTTC. It encodes CSAEQDGYTF.